The T cell receptor (beta chain) described here comes from a study of Ad26.COV2.S vaccination and SARS-CoV-2 variants. Study-level information: Intramuscular Ad26.COV2.S doses were given once or twice, 56 days apart.

Sequenced by immunoSEQ multiplex PCR; TCRdb stores in-frame clones only, minus some. The data hold roughly 700,000 clones, with about 90% observed a single time. The V end was cut by 0 bases, the J end by 0 bases, with 3 bases between. Germline-derived CDR1 and CDR2 are LGHDT and YNNKEL (reference sequence). CDR3 length equals 14 residues. On this clone: Antigen: not known. The sample holds other DNA sequences that translate to the same CDR3.

Treatment reported: around 19 received Ad26.COV2.S at low or high dose, single or two shots; a few received placebo; per-sample allocation not given. Specimens were obtained on day 63 following the first vaccine or placebo injection. Donation came from an adult in Boston who was aged 18-55 years. Overall study findings and caveats: The study found higher spike-specific TCR breadth in vaccine than placebo recipients.

This specimen was peripheral blood, taken in a trial of Ad26.COV2.S vaccine versus placebo. The chain recombines TRBV3-1 (or the pseudogene TRBV3-2) with TRBJ1-5; D is unclear. The source of this sequence is a person between 18 and 65 years old who received the Ad26.COV2.S COVID-19 vaccine or a placebo. The DNA for the CDR3 is TGTGCCAGCAGCCAAGACAGTAGCAATCAGCCCCAGCATTTT. Its translation: CASSQDSSNQPQHF.